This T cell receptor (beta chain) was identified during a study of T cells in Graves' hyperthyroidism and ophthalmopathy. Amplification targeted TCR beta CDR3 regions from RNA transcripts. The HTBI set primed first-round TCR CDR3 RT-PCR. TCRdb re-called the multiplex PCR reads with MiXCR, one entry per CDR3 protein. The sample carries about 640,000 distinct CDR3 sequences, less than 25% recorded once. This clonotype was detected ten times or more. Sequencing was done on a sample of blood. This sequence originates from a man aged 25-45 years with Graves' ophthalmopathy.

The CDR3 loop reads CASNRDGTYEQYF. The CDR3, as DNA: TGTGCCAGCAACCGGGACGGGACCTACGAGCAGTACTTC. This sequence joins TRBV6-1 and TRBJ2-7; possibly TRBD1 or TRBD2 for D (5 bases each). CDR3 length: 13 residues. Deletions cut 7 bases from V and 2 bases from J, with 12 bases between. From germline, CDR1 is MNHNS and CDR2 SASEGT.